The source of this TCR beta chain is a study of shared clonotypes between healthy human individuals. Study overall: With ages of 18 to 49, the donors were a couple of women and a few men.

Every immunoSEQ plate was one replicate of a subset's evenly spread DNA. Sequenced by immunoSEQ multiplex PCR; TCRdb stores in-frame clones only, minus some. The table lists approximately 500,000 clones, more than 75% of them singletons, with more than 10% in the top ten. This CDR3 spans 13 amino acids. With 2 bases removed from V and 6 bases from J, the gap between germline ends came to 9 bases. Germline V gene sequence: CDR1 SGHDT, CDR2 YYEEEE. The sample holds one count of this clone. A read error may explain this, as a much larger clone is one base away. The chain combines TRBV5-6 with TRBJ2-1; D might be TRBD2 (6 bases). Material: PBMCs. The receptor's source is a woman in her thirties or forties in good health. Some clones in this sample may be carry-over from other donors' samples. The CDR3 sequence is CASSLGRTNEQFF. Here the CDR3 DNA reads TGTGCCAGCAGCTTAGGGAGGACCAATGAGCAGTTCTTC.